This T cell receptor beta chain was captured in a study of blood T cell repertoires in COVID-19. Study-wide background: Samples representing acute and convalescent COVID-19 were sourced from the United States, Italy and Spain. Nucleic acid was either cDNA or gDNA, and it came from T cells, B-cell-depleted T cells, or PBMCs.

The CDR3 runs 16 residues. The germline CDR1 and CDR2 sequences are MGHRA and YSYEKL. Trimming removed 5 bases from V and 7 bases from J; junction bases left unmatched: 6. This table comes from immunoSEQ multiplex PCR, and its TCRdb copy is limited to in-frame clones, with some not included. The sample shows 150,000 to 200,000 clones, more than 80% of them seen only once. The chain uses TRBV4-1 and TRBJ2-1, with 15 bases that match TRBD2. Sequencing input: peripheral blood. The receptor was isolated from a man between 45 and 60 years old with acute or convalescent COVID-19. This CDR3 is CASSSTGTSGRNEQFF. As DNA, the CDR3 is TGCGCCAGCAGCTCTACCGGGACTAGCGGGAGGAATGAGCAGTTCTTC.